This T cell receptor (beta chain) was identified during a study of shared clonotypes between healthy human individuals. Subsets obtained from CD4+ cells comprised CD45RA+ naive and CD45RA-negative memory cells. TCRdb keeps only in-frame clones here, not all; method: immunoSEQ multiplex PCR. The table lists 2 million to 3 million clones, approximately 94% of them singletons. The J segment lost 6 bases and the V segment lost 4 bases, leaving 13 bases of the junction unmatched. The germline CDR1 and CDR2 sequences are SGHRS and YFSETQ. The CDR3 has 16 residues. The TCR originated in a man younger than 30 in good health. Some clones in this sample may be carry-over from other donors' samples. This chain links TRBV5-1 with TRBJ2-1; 7 nucleotides agree with TRBD2. What was sequenced was naive CD4+ T cells from PBMCs. The subset is: CD45RA+ positively selected. The DNA of the CDR3 is TGCGCCAGCAGCCCATCCCGGGGGGAAGGCGGCAATGAGCAGTTCTTC. Translation gives CASSPSRGEGGNEQFF.